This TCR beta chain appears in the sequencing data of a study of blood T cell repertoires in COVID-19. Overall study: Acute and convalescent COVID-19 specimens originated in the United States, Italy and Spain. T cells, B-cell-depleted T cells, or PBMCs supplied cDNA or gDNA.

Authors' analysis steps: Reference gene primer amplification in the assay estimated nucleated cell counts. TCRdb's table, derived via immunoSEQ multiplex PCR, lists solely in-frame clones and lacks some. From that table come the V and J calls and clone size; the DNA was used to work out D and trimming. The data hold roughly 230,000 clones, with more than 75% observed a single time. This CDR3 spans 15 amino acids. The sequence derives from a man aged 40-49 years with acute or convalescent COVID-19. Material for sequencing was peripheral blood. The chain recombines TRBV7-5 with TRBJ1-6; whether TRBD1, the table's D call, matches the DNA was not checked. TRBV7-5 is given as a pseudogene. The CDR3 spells CARRESRDRNSPLHF. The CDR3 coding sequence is TGTGCCAGAAGGGAAAGCCGGGACAGAAATTCACCCCTCCACTTT.